The 25 T cell receptor beta chains listed next were all sequenced from one sample in a study of blood T cells in healthy people across ages. Primed by a sample-barcoded 5' primer and a J-beta primer mix, a second PCR proceeded for about 7 to 11 cycles. TCRdb recomputed calls from the 5' RACE reads with MiXCR, one row per CDR3 protein. The sample holds around 800,000 distinct CDR3 sequences; under 80% are singletons and the top ten take 28%. The sequenced sample consisted of blood. The receptors derive from a man aged 25-40 years in good health.

A few counts support this clonotype. This chain uses TRBV7-6 with TRBJ2-1; 7 nucleotides align to TRBD2. Germline loops: CDR1 SGHVS, CDR2 FNYEAQ. Trimming removed 1 base from V and 0 bases from J; junction bases left unmatched: 6. The CDR3 is made up of 17 amino acids. The CDR3: CASSLGPSGASYNEQFF. The CDR3, as DNA: TGTGCCAGCAGCTTAGGTCCTAGCGGTGCCTCCTACAATGAGCAGTTCTTC.

The chain couples TRBV20-1 to TRBJ2-5; weak D call: TRBD2 (6 bases). The germline CDR1 and CDR2 sequences are DFQATT and SNEGSKA (reference sequence). Trimming cost V 3 bases and J 11 bases, with 10 bases left between them. The length of the CDR3 is 10 residues. CDR3 residues: CSASHRGQYF. The CDR3 DNA reads TGCAGTGCTAGTCACCGGGGGCAGTACTTC.

This clonotype has only a few counts. The V and J genes are TRBV28 and TRBJ2-1; 10 bases agree with TRBD1. The CDR3 contains 15 residues. Looked up from germline, CDR1 is MDHEN and CDR2 is SYDVKM. With V trimmed by 5 bases and J by 3 bases, 4 bases remained unmatched. The CDR3 protein is CASSDRDRGYNEQFF. CDR3 sequence (DNA): TGTGCCAGCAGTGACCGGGACAGGGGCTACAATGAGCAGTTCTTC.

The CDR3 bases are TGTGCCAGCAGTTTTAGCACTAGCGGGTTCGGGGTGTACGAGCAGTACTTC. It is translated as CASSFSTSGFGVYEQYF. The chain couples TRBV12-3 or TRBV12-4 to TRBJ2-4, with 9 nucleotides matching TRBD2. The better agreement between TRBJ2-7 and the DNA end casts doubt on the J call. CDR3 size: 17 residues.

This chain connects TRBV7-6 to TRBJ2-1, with D perhaps TRBD2 (6 bases). CDR1 is SGHVS and CDR2 is FNYEAQ in the germline V gene. The length of the CDR3 is 16 residues. The V and J ends lost 1 base and 2 bases respectively, with 12 bases between them. In nucleotides, the CDR3 is TGTGCCAGCAGCTTAGACGGGGGTTACCCCTACAATGAGCAGTTCTTC. Its protein product is CASSLDGGYPYNEQFF.

This sequence joins TRBV29-1 and TRBJ2-1, with D uncertain. Trimming left V 7 bases short and J 0 bases short, with 19 bases between. In germline, CDR1 is SQVTM, CDR2 ANQGSEA. The CDR3 totals 16 residues. The CDR3 sequence: CSAAVAPASSYNEQFF. For the CDR3, the DNA is TGCAGCGCCGCGGTAGCCCCGGCGAGCTCCTACAATGAGCAGTTCTTC.

This clonotype showed up just a few times. The chain carries TRBV20-1 and TRBJ1-2; 7 bases align to TRBD1. This CDR3 spans 13 amino acids. The germline gives CDR1 DFQATT, CDR2 SNEGSKA (reference sequence). V was pared by 5 bases and J by 4 bases, with 7 bases of the junction left unmatched. Here the CDR3 DNA reads TGCAGTGCTCCAGGGACAGATCTCTATGGCTACACCTTC. Translating gives CSAPGTDLYGYTF.

The chain employs TRBV24-1 and TRBJ2-3, with D perhaps matching TRBD2 (5 bases). V was pared by 6 bases and J by 1 base, with 10 bases between. Germline lookup yields CDR1 KGHDR and CDR2 SFDVKD. The CDR3 has 14 residues. CDR3 in DNA: TGTGCCACCAGTTGGAGTAGCGGCACAGATACGCAGTATTTT. Protein sequence: CATSWSSGTDTQYF.

This rearrangement joins TRBV28 to TRBJ2-7, with TRBD2 matching 10 bases. The V gene's germline CDR1 is MDHEN and CDR2 SYDVKM. The V gene end was trimmed by 4 bases and the J gene end by 2 bases; junction bases not matched to a gene: 11. The CDR3 contains 17 residues. CDR3 DNA sequence: TGTGCCAGCAGTTCACAGGTATCTAGCGGGGGCACCTACGAGCAGTACTTC. Protein sequence: CASSSQVSSGGTYEQYF. The whole variable domain, filled in from reference TRBV28 and TRBJ2-7, reads DVKVTQSSRYLVKRTGEKVFLECVQDMDHENMFWYRQDPGLGLRLIYFSYDVKMKEKGDIPEGYSVSREKKERFSLILESASTNQTSMYLCASSSQVSSGGTYEQYFGPGTRLTVT.

This clonotype has only a few counts. The chain employs TRBV6-2 or TRBV6-3 and TRBJ2-7, with a possible D match to TRBD1 (5 bases). V lost 4 bases and J 1 base, leaving 8 bases between the germline ends. This CDR3 comprises 13 residues. CDR1 and CDR2 from the germline V gene are MNHEY and SVGEGT. The CDR3 region is CASSSGISYEQYF. Here the CDR3 DNA reads TGTGCCAGCAGTTCAGGGATTTCCTACGAGCAGTACTTC.

This chain links TRBV7-6 with TRBJ2-4; D gene ambiguous. The tail of the sequence fits TRBJ2-5 better, so the J call may be wrong. The CDR3 runs to 18 residues. Germline CDR1 reads SGHVS; CDR2 reads FNYEAQ. CDR3 DNA: TGTGCCAGCAGCTTACTGCGACTTGACGGGTATCGGCAAGAGACCCAGTACTTC. Translation gives CASSLLRLDGYRQETQYF.

This clonotype was found a few times. The genes are TRBV6-2 or TRBV6-3 and TRBJ1-5; possibly TRBD1 for D (6 bases). From germline, CDR1 is MNHEY and CDR2 SVGEGT. This CDR3 is built from 14 residues. Trimming took 6 bases from V and 6 from J, leaving 15 bases between them. CDR3 coding DNA: TGTGCCAGCAGGGAACAGGGCGCGGGTCAGCCCCAGCATTTT. It translates to CASREQGAGQPQHF.

In its sample, this clonotype was seen a few times. The V gene is TRBV10-3, the J gene TRBJ2-5, with no clear D. The CDR3 totals 13 residues. Germline V gene sequence: CDR1 ENHRY, CDR2 SYGVKD. V lost 0 bases and J lost 1, with 3 bases in between. CDR3 DNA: TGTGCCATCAGTGAGTCGAGCCAAGAGACCCAGTACTTC. Encoded protein: CAISESSQETQYF.

The chain uses TRBV6-5 and TRBJ2-5, with D possibly matching TRBD2 (7 bases). This CDR3 contains 13 residues. Germline V gene data show CDR1 as MNHEY and CDR2 as SVGAGI. Trimming stripped 8 bases from V and 4 bases from J, with 14 bases between. CDR3 sequence (DNA): TGTGCCAGCCGCCTGGGAGGGGGAGAGACCCAGTACTTC. Protein sequence: CASRLGGGETQYF.

V is TRBV7-2 and J is TRBJ2-1, with 9 bases aligning to TRBD2. Germline CDR1 reads SGHTA; CDR2 reads FQGNSA. V dropped 2 bases and J dropped 4; count of bases not matched to a gene: 12. The CDR3 totals 18 residues. CDR3 DNA sequence: TGTGCCAGCAGCTTACTGCCTTTAGCGGGGGCCATTTACAATGAGCAGTTCTTC. Its protein is CASSLLPLAGAIYNEQFF.

This chain links TRBV20-1 with TRBJ2-1; 10 bases align to TRBD2. The trim removed 2 bases at V and 5 bases at J, leaving 9 bases unmatched. In germline, CDR1 is DFQATT, CDR2 SNEGSKA (reference sequence). The CDR3 totals 16 residues. CDR3 region: CSARTPSGGPNNEQFF. DNA of the CDR3: TGCAGTGCTAGAACCCCTAGCGGGGGACCAAACAATGAGCAGTTCTTC.

This clonotype was seen only a few times. The chain joins TRBV7-9 to TRBJ2-3, with D tentatively TRBD2 (9 bases). Germline-derived CDR1 and CDR2 are SEHNR and FQNEAQ (reference sequence). The CDR3 loop spans 17 amino acids. Trimming shortened V by 4 bases and J by 2 bases, and 19 bases separated the two germline ends. CDR3 coding DNA: TGTGCCAGCAGCTATACAGGGGGACTAGCCAACACAGATACGCAGTATTTT. Protein product: CASSYTGGLANTDTQYF.

The rearrangement links TRBV4-2 to TRBJ2-1; D ambiguous. Trimming pared 0 bases from V and 0 bases from J, leaving 6 bases between. Germline V gene sequence: CDR1 LGHNA, CDR2 YNFKEQ. The CDR3 loop spans 15 amino acids. The CDR3 region has the DNA TGTGCCAGCAGCCAAGAGACTCTCTCCTACAATGAGCAGTTCTTC. Translated: CASSQETLSYNEQFF.

In this sample, this clonotype turned up once. At one end, the junction sequence differs from germline, possibly due to a read error. The chain combines TRBV7-2 with TRBJ1-4, with 9 positions matching TRBD1. The CDR3 contains 15 residues. Germline V gives CDR1 SGHTA, CDR2 FQGNSA. Here the CDR3 reads CAGSPYRGRSEKLFF. The CDR3 bases are TGTGCCGGCAGCCCATACAGGGGGCGAAGTGAAAAACTGTTTTTT.

CDR3 sequence (DNA): TGTGCCAGCAGTTTTCGGGCAGGGACCACAGATACGCAGTATTTT. Protein sequence: CASSFRAGTTDTQYF. The chain combines TRBV12-3 or TRBV12-4 with TRBJ2-3, with D possibly being TRBD1 or TRBD2 (5 bases each). V was clipped by 3 bases and J by 2 bases, with 12 bases between them. The CDR3 has 15 amino acids.

The chain employs TRBV20-1 and TRBJ2-6; the D is unclear. V was trimmed by 0 bases and J by 0 bases, leaving 9 bases between them. From germline, CDR1 is DFQATT and CDR2 SNEGSKA (reference sequence). The CDR3 contains 16 residues. CDR3 sequence reads: CSARDYGPSGANVLTF. For the CDR3, the DNA is TGCAGTGCTAGAGATTACGGGCCCTCTGGGGCCAACGTCCTGACTTTC.

The chain is built from TRBV4-2 and TRBJ2-7; unclear D gene. The CDR3 contains 14 residues. The V and J ends lost 1 base and 4 bases respectively, with 11 bases between them. In germline, CDR1 is LGHNA, CDR2 YNFKEQ. CDR3 sequence: CASSQGSVAYEQYF. CDR3 in DNA: TGTGCCAGCAGCCAAGGGTCGGTCGCTTACGAGCAGTACTTC.

The V and J genes are TRBV7-2 and TRBJ2-6; no definite D call. V lost 1 base and J 4 bases, leaving 11 bases between the germline ends. CDR1 SGHTA and CDR2 FQGNSA come from the germline V gene. The CDR3 spans 16 residues. The CDR3 sequence is CASSLGPGPGANVLTF. CDR3 in DNA: TGTGCCAGCAGCTTAGGACCGGGTCCGGGGGCCAACGTCCTGACTTTC.

This chain connects TRBV6-5 to TRBJ2-1; tentative D call: TRBD2 (5 bases). V dropped 5 bases and J dropped 8 bases, with 13 bases sitting between them. Germline V lookup: CDR1 MNHEY, CDR2 SVGAGI. CDR3 length equals 13 residues. The CDR3 DNA reads as TGTGCCAGCAGTCGTGGGCTGAGGGATGAGCAGTTCTTC. Residues: CASSRGLRDEQFF.

V usage is TRBV15 and J usage is TRBJ2-7; 7 positions agree with TRBD1. This CDR3 has 14 residues. Germline V lookup: CDR1 LNHNV, CDR2 YYDKDF (reference sequence). With V trimmed by 1 base and J by 4 bases, 4 bases remained unmatched. The CDR3 bases are TGTGCCACCAGCAGAGGGGGGACAGTTTACGAGCAGTACTTC. Amino acid sequence: CATSRGGTVYEQYF.